The 18 T cell receptor beta chains listed next were all sequenced from one sample in a study of technical replicates of blood from a handful of donors. Libraries were prepared by immunoSEQ multiplex PCR; TCRdb keeps only in-frame clonotypes and omits some of them. The table shows under 100,000 clones, with 90% to 97% occurring only once. Sequenced material: T cells isolated from PBMCs. All receptors come from a human donor in good health.

V gene TRBV21-1 combines with J gene TRBJ2-7; TRBD2, the table's D call, lacks a check against the DNA. TRBV21-1 is shown as a pseudogene. The CDR3 is 13 amino acids. CDR3 protein: CASSLTNYDEQYF. In DNA, the CDR3 is TGTGCCAGCAGCCTTACTAATTACGACGAGCAGTACTTC.

Here the CDR3 reads CASKRSFYEQYF. CDR3 sequence (DNA): TGTGCCAGCAAGCGGTCCTTCTACGAGCAGTACTTC. This rearrangement joins TRBV27 to TRBJ2-7; D is possibly TRBD2 (5 bases). The germline V gene encodes CDR1 MNHEY and CDR2 SMNVEV (reference sequence). The CDR3 runs to 12 residues. Trimming removed 7 bases at V and 3 bases at J, with 10 bases between.

Written as DNA, the CDR3 is TGTGCCAGCAGACGGGACAGGCTACGCTCCTACGAGCAGTACTTC. This codes for CASRRDRLRSYEQYF. The J gene is TRBJ2-7, the V gene TRBV7-8; 8 bases fit TRBD1. V lost 6 bases to trimming and J lost 0 bases; unmatched junction nucleotides: 7. This CDR3 spans 15 amino acids. The germline CDR1 and CDR2 sequences are SGHVS and FQNEAQ.

The V and J genes are TRBV12-5 and TRBJ2-1, with 8 bases matching TRBD2. This CDR3 region has 17 residues. J gave up 8 bases and V 0 bases, and 12 bases lay outside the gene matches. CDR1 LGHNT and CDR2 FRNRAP come from the germline V gene. In DNA, the CDR3 is TGTGCTAGTGGTTTGGTACCAAGTCGGGAGGGCCATCATGAGCAGTTCTTC. This gives the protein CASGLVPSREGHHEQFF.

This clone was detected only once. This rearrangement joins TRBV6-1 to TRBJ2-1; 9 nucleotides agree with TRBD1. The CDR3 has 14 amino acids. CDR1 is MNHNS, CDR2 SASEGT, per germline. Losses at the gene ends were 10 bases for V and 6 bases for J; bases not matched to a gene: 10. The CDR3: CATDRGARGNEQFF. CDR3 coding DNA: TGTGCCACAGACAGGGGGGCTAGGGGCAATGAGCAGTTCTTC.

CDR3 in amino acids: CASSLDRVNQPQHF. The CDR3 nucleotides are TGTGCCAGCAGCTTAGACAGGGTAAATCAGCCCCAGCATTTT. The chain joins TRBV7-8 to TRBJ1-5, with D possibly matching TRBD1 (6 bases). This CDR3 is 14 amino acids long. Germline lookup yields CDR1 SGHVS and CDR2 FQNEAQ. Trimming pared 1 base from V and 4 bases from J, leaving 8 bases between.

The rearrangement joins TRBV10-3 to TRBJ2-3; 11 bases agree with TRBD2. Germline V gene data show CDR1 as ENHRY and CDR2 as SYGVKD. After removal of 0 bases from V and 6 bases from J, the junction contained 8 bases not matched to a gene. CDR3 length: 17 residues. In nucleotides, the CDR3 is TGTGCCATCAGTGAGTCTAGGACTAGCGGGCCGTCCGATACGCAGTATTTT. Translated: CAISESRTSGPSDTQYF.

This chain links TRBV10-3 with TRBJ2-1; TRBD2 agrees at 9 bases. The CDR3 covers 14 residues. The J segment lost 6 bases and the V segment lost 4 bases, leaving 4 bases of the junction unmatched. The germline V gene encodes CDR1 ENHRY and CDR2 SYGVKD. The CDR3 nucleotides read TGTGCCATCAGTGTAGCGGGGGAGAGCAATGAGCAGTTCTTC. Its protein is CAISVAGESNEQFF.

The genes are TRBV29-1 and TRBJ2-7; 8 bases match TRBD1. The germline V gene has CDR1 SQVTM and CDR2 ANQGSEA. This CDR3 region has 13 residues. CDR3 bases: TGCAGTTATGTAGGTGGACAGGGCTACGAGCAGTACTTC. Translation gives CSYVGGQGYEQYF.

This clone was recorded only once. The CDR3 coding sequence is TGTGCCAGCAGCTTAACGTGGACAGGGGGCCACGGGGGTATAGGAGTAGAGCAGTACTTC. Encoded protein: CASSLTWTGGHGGIGVEQYF. The gene calls are TRBV7-6 and TRBJ2-7, with 11 bases that match TRBD1. V lost 2 bases, J lost 7 bases, and 22 bases stayed unmatched. This CDR3 has 20 residues. The germline gives CDR1 SGHVS, CDR2 FNYEAQ.

The gene calls are TRBV11-3 and TRBJ2-1; weak D call: TRBD1 (6 bases). Trimming shortened V by 5 bases and J by 6 bases, and 14 bases separated the two germline ends. Germline CDR1 is SGHNT and CDR2 is YENEEA. This CDR3 has 14 residues. This CDR3 is CASSPDRWGNEQFF. Here the CDR3 DNA reads TGTGCCAGCAGCCCCGACAGGTGGGGCAATGAGCAGTTCTTC.

The chain recombines TRBV9 with TRBJ2-7; 9 nucleotides agree with TRBD1. J was trimmed by 3 bases and V by 2 bases; bases with no gene match: 6. CDR3 length equals 15 residues. CDR1 is SGDLS and CDR2 is YYNGEE in the germline V gene. CDR3: CASSVSGQGIYEQYF. CDR3 bases: TGTGCCAGCAGCGTTTCGGGACAGGGCATCTACGAGCAGTACTTC. The full variable domain, in which reference TRBV9 and TRBJ2-7 provide the parts outside the CDR3, is DSGVTQTPKHLITATGQRVTLRCSPRSGDLSVYWYQQSLDQGLQFLIQYYNGEERAKGNILERFSAQQFPDLHSELNLSSLELGDSALYFCASSVSGQGIYEQYFGPGTRLTVT.

The genes are TRBV4-2 and TRBJ2-7; TRBD2 agrees at 7 bases. V trimming: 2 bases; J trimming: 0 bases; junction bases outside the gene matches: 7. The germline V gene encodes CDR1 LGHNA and CDR2 YNFKEQ. CDR3 length equals 16 residues. CDR3 nucleotides: TGTGCCAGCAGCCAACATGGTCCGGGGGGCTCCTACGAGCAGTACTTC. This gives the protein CASSQHGPGGSYEQYF.

The rearrangement uses TRBV11-2 and TRBJ1-1; D gene ambiguous. The CDR3 spans 14 residues. V dropped 5 bases and J dropped 0 bases, with 10 bases sitting between them. Germline assignment: CDR1 SGHAT and CDR2 FQNNGV. Here the CDR3 DNA reads TGTGCCAGCAGCCCCCAGTCCCTGAACACTGAAGCTTTCTTT. It is translated as CASSPQSLNTEAFF. Together with reference TRBV11-2 and TRBJ1-1, the CDR3 gives the full variable domain: EAGVAQSPRYKIIEKRQSVAFWCNPISGHATLYWYQQILGQGPKLLIQFQNNGVVDDSQLPKDRFSAERLKGVDSTLKIQPAKLEDSAVYLCASSPQSLNTEAFFGQGTRLTVV.

The V gene is TRBV27, the J gene TRBJ2-2; TRBD2 matches at 7 bases. Germline V gene lookup returns CDR1 MNHEY and CDR2 SMNVEV (reference sequence). V trimming: 3 bases; J trimming: 7 bases; junction bases outside the gene matches: 2. This CDR3 has 13 amino acids. The CDR3 region has the DNA TGTGCCAGCAGTTTCGGGGGGAACGGGGAGCTGTTTTTT. It codes for CASSFGGNGELFF.

This sequence joins TRBV4-3 and TRBJ2-7, with D perhaps TRBD1 (5 bases). CDR1 and CDR2 (germline): LGHNA, YSLEER. CDR3 length equals 14 residues. Trimming pared 1 base from V and 7 bases from J, leaving 14 bases between. The CDR3 DNA reads TGCGCCAGCAGCCAAGCCGTCCAAGGGGTTGAGCAGTACTTC. This codes for CASSQAVQGVEQYF.

This rearrangement joins TRBV5-6 to TRBJ2-3; TRBD1 aligns across 7 bases. V lost 4 bases and J lost 2; bases outside the gene matches: 7. The V gene's germline CDR1 is SGHDT and CDR2 YYEEEE. There are 15 residues in the CDR3. The CDR3 DNA reads TGTGCCAGCAGCACGGACAGGATCCTCACAGATACGCAGTATTTT. Its translation: CASSTDRILTDTQYF.

V is TRBV9 and J is TRBJ2-1; TRBD1 matches 8 bases. Trimming at V came to 2 bases and at J to 5 bases, leaving 6 bases not matched to a gene. The germline CDR1 and CDR2 sequences are SGDLS and YYNGEE. This CDR3 comprises 15 residues. CDR3 sequence (DNA): TGTGCCAGCAGCGTCGATCCGGGACAGGACAATGAGCAGTTCTTC. Translating it yields CASSVDPGQDNEQFF.